The TCR beta chain described here comes from a study of human T cells and chemical hapten exposure. Separate cDNA molecules received unique molecular identifiers, which the library attached to them. One entry per CDR3 protein, called by TCRdb with MiXCR from the RACE reads. This table has some 350,000 distinct CDR3 sequences, roughly 6.3% appearing once. The CDR3 loop spans 16 amino acids. Germline V gives CDR1 SGHVS, CDR2 FNYEAQ. V lost 7 bases and J 6 bases, leaving 22 bases between the germline ends. Findings and limits, study-wide: Significantly more large CDR3 similarity clusters arose among expanded TCRs than among controls.

For this clonotype: Its antigen is still unknown.

Documented time point: patch test 2, 6 weeks after DPC sensitization. Treatment meaning: therapeutic diphenylcyclopropenone sensitization with weekly scalp DPC. Patients had alopecia, were aged 18 to 70, and were not pregnant. The TCR originated in a young woman with alopecia areata. Some clones in this sample may be carry-over from other donors' samples. The sequences come from whole blood, collected in connection with sensitization to the hapten diphenylcyclopropenone (DPC). The chain is built from TRBV7-6 and TRBJ1-5; D is possibly TRBD1 (6 bases). CDR3 amino acids: CASIPCRGGPSQPQHF. CDR3 DNA: TGTGCCAGCATCCCATGTCGGGGGGGGCCTTCTCAGCCCCAGCATTTT.